This TCR beta chain was observed in a study of blood T cells in healthy people across ages. The use of a sample-barcoded 5' primer and a J-beta primer mix characterized a second PCR of about 7 to 12 cycles. Unique molecular identifiers of 12 random nucleotides labeled each cDNA. Each CDR3 protein gets one entry after TCRdb re-called the 5' RACE reads with MiXCR. The profile covers approximately 1.5 million distinct CDR3 sequences, with approximately 43% appearing a single time and less than 5% taken by the ten largest. The germline V gene encodes CDR1 SGHRS and CDR2 YFSETQ. The ends were cut back, 2 bases at V and 11 bases at J, with 16 bases in the middle. This CDR3 comprises 13 residues. Donors ranged from roughly 6 to 100 years old and were healthy Caucasians in Russia.

V usage is TRBV5-1 and J usage is TRBJ2-5; TRBD2 is a possible D gene (5 bases). The source of this sequence is a woman in her late teens or twenties in good health. The specimen sequenced was blood. This CDR3 reads CASSFIGSGEQYF. The DNA for the CDR3 is TGCGCCAGCAGCTTTATCGGGTCCGGGGAGCAGTACTTC.